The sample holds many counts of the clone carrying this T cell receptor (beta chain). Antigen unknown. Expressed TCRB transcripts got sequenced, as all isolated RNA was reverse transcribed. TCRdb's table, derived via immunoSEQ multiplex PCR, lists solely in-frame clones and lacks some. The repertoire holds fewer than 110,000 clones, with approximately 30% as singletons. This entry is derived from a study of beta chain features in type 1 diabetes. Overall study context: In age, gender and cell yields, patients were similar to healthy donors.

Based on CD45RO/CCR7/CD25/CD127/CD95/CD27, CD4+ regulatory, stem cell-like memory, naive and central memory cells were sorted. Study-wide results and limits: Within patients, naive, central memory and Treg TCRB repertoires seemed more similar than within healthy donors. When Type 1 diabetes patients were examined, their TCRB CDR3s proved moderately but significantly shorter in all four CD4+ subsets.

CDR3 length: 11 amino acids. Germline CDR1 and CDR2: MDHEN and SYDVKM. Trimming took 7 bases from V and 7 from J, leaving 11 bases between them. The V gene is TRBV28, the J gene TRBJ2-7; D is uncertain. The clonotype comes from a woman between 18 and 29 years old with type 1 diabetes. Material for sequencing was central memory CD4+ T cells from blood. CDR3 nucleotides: TGTGCCAGCACCGACCGACGGGAGCAGTACGTC. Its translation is CASTDRREQYV.